This T cell receptor (beta chain) was captured by sequencing in a study of T cell responses to AZD1222 COVID-19 vaccine. The CDR3 is 14 amino acids. Germline assignment: CDR1 LGHDT and CDR2 YNNKEL (reference sequence). The J segment lost 4 bases and the V segment lost 4 bases, leaving 7 bases of the junction unmatched. As concerns this clone: Its specificity is not known.

Study-wide findings and caveats: Repertoires were obtained solely post-peak T cell response.

Assay used: immunoSEQ multiplex PCR; TCRdb lists only in-frame clones, some missing. Found here are 140,000 to 150,000 clones, roughly 90% of them singletons; the top ten hold roughly 2%. The material was peripheral blood, obtained 28 days after the second AZD1222 dose. The origin of this receptor is an adult who received the AZD1222 COVID-19 vaccine. The chain joins TRBV3-1 (or the pseudogene TRBV3-2) to TRBJ2-7; 7 bases match TRBD1. The CDR3 nucleotides are TGTGCCAGCAGCCTGGGGACAGAAATTTACGAGCAGTACTTC. Residues: CASSLGTEIYEQYF.